The next 4 T cell receptor beta chains were all read from a single sample in a study of T cell repertoires in ileal Crohn's disease. Only in-frame clones appear in the TCRdb table, and some are missing; sequencing was by immunoSEQ multiplex PCR. The sample contains 55,000 to 65,000 clones, about 88% of which appear only once. As for time point: neoterminal ileum biopsy at postoperative endoscopy, about 6 months after surgery. The specimen was ileal tissue. Receptor source: an adult with Crohn's disease.

The chain is built from TRBV29-1 and TRBJ2-1; D not certain. V was trimmed by 4 bases and J by 8 bases, leaving 9 bases between them. The germline V gene encodes CDR1 SQVTM and CDR2 ANQGSEA. The CDR3 runs 11 residues. The CDR3 DNA is TGCAGCGTTGGGAGTAGGTATGAGCAGTTCTTC. Translation: CSVGSRYEQFF.

The chain carries TRBV10-3 and TRBJ2-7; the match to TRBD2 covers 7 bases. The trim removed 10 bases at V and 3 bases at J, leaving 6 bases unmatched. Germline assignment: CDR1 ENHRY and CDR2 SYGVKD. The CDR3 runs 12 residues. In DNA, the CDR3 is TGTGCCACCGGACTAGAGAACTACGAGCAGTACTTC. It encodes CATGLENYEQYF.

The J gene is TRBJ1-1, the V gene TRBV11-3; D unclear. The CDR3 consists of 13 residues. V was pared by 0 bases and J by 3 bases, with 5 bases between. CDR1 is SGHNT, CDR2 YENEEA, per germline. The CDR3 bases are TGTGCCAGCAGCTTAGATCCTCACACTGAAGCTTTCTTT. It encodes CASSLDPHTEAFF.

This chain links TRBV5-1 with TRBJ2-1; possible D gene TRBD1, 6 bases. The ends were cut back, 5 bases at V and 7 bases at J, with 13 bases in the middle. From germline, CDR1 is SGHRS and CDR2 YFSETQ. The CDR3 totals 13 residues. The CDR3 loop is CASRRDTENEQFF. DNA for the CDR3: TGCGCCAGCAGGAGGGACACTGAGAATGAGCAGTTCTTC.